These 29 T cell receptor beta chains were sequenced from one sample in a study of shared clonotypes between healthy human individuals (dated by TCRdb to 2018 to 2021). CD8 naive samples were CD45RO-negative cells positively selected for CCR7, giving a CD45RA+CCR7+ population that excluded TemRA cells. The library came from the immunoSEQ multiplex PCR assay. TCRdb limited this immuneACCESS table to in-frame rearrangements with V and J called. A share of clones is missing; checked studies link under half to unresolved V genes, and the rest is unexplained. Within this sample are about 590,000 clones, with roughly 95% of them counted one time only. The ten largest clones capture 0.11% of the sample. The sample consisted of naive CD8+ T cells sorted from blood. Reading the label with the study, this specimen's cell subset or site is: CD45RA+CCR7+. These receptors came from a woman younger than 45 in good health.

V gene TRBV5-6 combines with J gene TRBJ2-5; 12 nucleotides match TRBD2. The trim removed 3 bases at V and 5 bases at J, leaving 8 bases unmatched. Germline CDR1 is SGHDT and CDR2 is YYEEEE. The CDR3 spans 16 residues. The CDR3 region is CASSSPTSGRVETQYF. CDR3 DNA sequence: TGTGCCAGCAGCTCTCCGACTAGCGGGAGAGTCGAGACCCAGTACTTC.

The chain carries TRBV13 and TRBJ1-4; D may be TRBD1 (5 bases). This CDR3 is 13 amino acids long. Between the trimmed V and J ends, which lost 10 bases and 7 bases, there was a span of 16 bases. CDR1 is PRHDT, CDR2 FYEKMQ, per germline (reference sequence). CDR3 loop: CATAANGGEKLFF. CDR3 coding DNA: TGTGCCACCGCGGCTAACGGGGGTGAAAAACTGTTTTTT.

V is TRBV5-1 and J is TRBJ1-3; D gene ambiguous. The CDR3 covers 13 residues. Germline loops: CDR1 SGHRS, CDR2 YFSETQ. V lost 8 bases, J lost 0 bases, and 9 bases lay in between. Here the CDR3 DNA reads TGCGCCAGTAAACACATCTCTGGAAACACCATATATTTT. This sequence encodes CASKHISGNTIYF.

V and J are TRBV28 and TRBJ2-1; tentatively, D is TRBD2 (5 bases). The CDR3 loop spans 12 amino acids. Germline CDR1 MDHEN, CDR2 SYDVKM. Trimming left V 10 bases short and J 10 bases short, with 17 bases between. In DNA form, the CDR3 reads TGTGCCACCGACCGGGGATTTGGCGAGCAGTTCTTC. It yields the protein CATDRGFGEQFF.

V is TRBV9 and J is TRBJ2-2; possibly TRBD2 for D (5 bases). V was cut by 6 bases and J by 2 bases, with 17 bases left in between. CDR3 size: 16 residues. The germline CDR1 and CDR2 sequences are SGDLS and YYNGEE. The CDR3 is CASTPGVSSNTGELFF. In nucleotides, the CDR3 is TGTGCCAGCACCCCCGGGGTTAGCAGCAACACCGGGGAGCTGTTTTTT.

The chain uses TRBV5-1 and TRBJ2-2; a possible D gene is TRBD2 (6 bases). There are 13 residues in the CDR3. CDR1 and CDR2 from the germline V gene are SGHRS and YFSETQ. The ends were cut back, 5 bases at V and 5 bases at J, with 10 bases in the middle. The CDR3 is CASRLTSTGELFF. The CDR3 DNA reads as TGCGCCAGCAGGCTGACTAGTACCGGGGAGCTGTTTTTT.

The chain links TRBV19 to TRBJ2-3; 7 bases map to TRBD1. V shed 5 bases and J 2 bases; nucleotides not matched to a gene: 10. The CDR3 has 16 residues. The germline V gene has CDR1 LNHDA and CDR2 SQIVND (reference sequence). CDR3 protein: CASSAPPDRPTDTQYF. The CDR3 DNA reads as TGTGCCAGTAGTGCTCCGCCGGACAGGCCCACAGATACGCAGTATTTT.

This rearrangement joins TRBV9 to TRBJ2-5; either TRBD1 or TRBD2 may supply D (6 bases each). Trimming pared 4 bases from V and 0 bases from J, leaving 13 bases between. This CDR3 contains 15 residues. The V gene's germline CDR1 is SGDLS and CDR2 YYNGEE. The CDR3 coding sequence is TGTGCCAGCAGCCTGGGGGGCAGTTACCAAGAGACCCAGTACTTC. Its protein is CASSLGGSYQETQYF.

The chain has TRBV27 and TRBJ2-7; 10 bases agree with TRBD1. Germline V gene sequence: CDR1 MNHEY, CDR2 SMNVEV (reference sequence). The ends lost 6 bases at V and 5 bases at J; junction bases unmatched: 7. There are 14 residues in the CDR3. The CDR3 sequence: CASSHGTGVDEQYF. The CDR3 nucleotides are TGTGCCAGCAGCCACGGGACAGGGGTTGACGAGCAGTACTTC.

The genes are TRBV10-3 and TRBJ2-1; possibly TRBD2 for D (6 bases). Germline V gene lookup returns CDR1 ENHRY and CDR2 SYGVKD. Deletions cut 10 bases from V and 8 bases from J, with 21 bases between. CDR3 size: 14 residues. The CDR3, as DNA: TGTGCCAGTAGCGCCCAATCGGGGGATTATGAGCAGTTCTTC. Translated: CASSAQSGDYEQFF.

This chain connects TRBV19 to TRBJ2-1; D remains ambiguous. The CDR3 runs to 18 residues. Germline V gene sequence: CDR1 LNHDA, CDR2 SQIVND (reference sequence). V shed 0 bases and J shed 0 bases, with 15 bases lying between them. The CDR3 protein is CASSIDGPRRSSYNEQFF. Written as DNA, the CDR3 is TGTGCCAGTAGTATAGATGGGCCCCGGAGAAGCTCCTACAATGAGCAGTTCTTC.

The rearrangement joins TRBV27 to TRBJ2-5; possibly TRBD1 for D (6 bases). The J call is doubtful: the DNA matches TRBJ2-7 better. This CDR3 is built from 15 residues. Germline-derived CDR1 and CDR2 are MNHEY and SMNVEV (reference sequence). CDR3 loop: CASSRQWTESYEQYF. The CDR3 DNA sequence: TGTGCCAGCAGTAGACAATGGACAGAGTCCTACGAGCAGTACTTC.

This chain uses TRBV5-1 with TRBJ1-2; D remains unclear. The CDR3 loop spans 10 amino acids. The V gene lost 4 bases and the J gene lost 4 bases, with 2 bases spanning the gap. Germline V gene lookup returns CDR1 SGHRS and CDR2 YFSETQ. DNA of the CDR3: TGCGCCAGCAGCGCCTATGGCTACACCTTC. Its protein is CASSAYGYTF.

CDR3 amino acids: CASSYSESSGTGEQYF. CDR3 nucleotide sequence: TGTGCCAGCAGTTACTCTGAGAGTAGCGGTACCGGAGAGCAGTACTTC. V gene TRBV6-5 combines with J gene TRBJ2-7, with D perhaps TRBD2 (6 bases). Deletions cut 0 bases from V and 7 bases from J, with 19 bases between. Per germline, CDR1 MNHEY and CDR2 SVGAGI. The CDR3 has 16 amino acids.

The CDR3 DNA is TGCAGCGTAGTCCGGGACAACTCCTACGAGCAGTACTTC. This sequence encodes CSVVRDNSYEQYF. V usage is TRBV29-1 and J usage is TRBJ2-7; tentative D call: TRBD1 (6 bases). The CDR3 runs to 13 residues. Trimming stripped 6 bases from V and 0 bases from J, with 12 bases between. CDR1 is SQVTM, CDR2 ANQGSEA, per germline.

CDR3 in DNA: TGTGCCAGCAGTCGTATAGGGTGGGAGACCCAGTACTTC. Encoded protein: CASSRIGWETQYF. The V gene is TRBV27, the J gene TRBJ2-5; D is unresolved. The CDR3 totals 13 residues. The V end was cut by 5 bases, the J end by 5 bases, with 12 bases between. CDR1 is MNHEY and CDR2 is SMNVEV in the germline V gene (reference sequence).

The rearrangement uses TRBV4-1 and TRBJ2-1; 7 nucleotides match TRBD2. This CDR3 is 18 amino acids long. The J segment lost 4 bases and the V segment lost 2 bases, leaving 14 bases of the junction unmatched. In germline, CDR1 is MGHRA, CDR2 YSYEKL. The CDR3 DNA reads as TGCGCCAGCAGCCAAACGACTAGCACTCAAAGAAGGTACAATGAGCAGTTCTTC. Protein sequence: CASSQTTSTQRRYNEQFF.

The chain couples TRBV10-3 to TRBJ2-2; D might be TRBD1 (6 bases). Germline CDR1 is ENHRY and CDR2 is SYGVKD. V shed 3 bases and J shed 5 bases, with 13 bases lying between them. The CDR3 length is 15 residues. The CDR3 nucleotides are TGTGCCATCAGTGACCCGGGACACCATACCGGGGAGCTGTTTTTT. This codes for CAISDPGHHTGELFF.

The J gene is TRBJ1-2, the V gene TRBV27, with D unclear. Germline V CDR1 and CDR2: MNHEY, SMNVEV (reference sequence). V lost 6 bases, J lost 6 bases, and 11 bases lay in between. The CDR3 is made up of 12 amino acids. CDR3 region: CASRTASHGYTF. CDR3 DNA sequence: TGTGCCAGCAGGACCGCAAGTCATGGCTACACCTTC.

The chain combines TRBV5-6 with TRBJ1-1; D remains ambiguous. This CDR3 has 17 residues. Trimming removed 3 bases from V and 1 base from J, with 19 bases in between. Germline V gives CDR1 SGHDT, CDR2 YYEEEE. The CDR3 bases are TGTGCCAGCAGCTCGTCTCAGAAAAGACCCAGGAACACTGAAGCTTTCTTT. As protein: CASSSSQKRPRNTEAFF.

The chain employs TRBV28 and TRBJ2-7, with D maybe TRBD1 (6 bases). V was cut by 5 bases and J by 6 bases, with 14 bases left in between. The CDR3 extends over 13 amino acids. CDR1 is MDHEN, CDR2 SYDVKM, per germline. The CDR3 nucleotides are TGTGCCAGCAGTCCGCAGGGGCCGGCCGAGCAGTACTTC. It is translated as CASSPQGPAEQYF.

The chain's CDR3 is CASSIDRAGILNQPQHF. For the CDR3, the DNA is TGTGCCAGTAGTATAGATCGGGCAGGGATCCTCAATCAGCCCCAGCATTTT. V gene TRBV19 combines with J gene TRBJ1-5; tentative D call: TRBD1 (5 bases). The germline gives CDR1 LNHDA, CDR2 SQIVND (reference sequence). CDR3 length: 17 residues. V was shortened by 0 bases and J by 3 bases, with 15 bases between the two germline ends.

This chain connects TRBV19 to TRBJ1-3; no clear D. Trimming removed 3 bases from V and 4 bases from J, with 13 bases in between. Per the germline V gene, CDR1 is LNHDA and CDR2 is SQIVND (reference sequence). The CDR3 is 15 residues long. CDR3 nucleotide sequence: TGTGCCAGTAGTATCTCGTTGGCGTCGGGAAACACCATATATTTT. It is translated as CASSISLASGNTIYF.

The rearrangement joins TRBV5-1 to TRBJ1-1; the match to TRBD1 covers 9 bases. In germline, CDR1 is SGHRS, CDR2 YFSETQ. The CDR3 covers 14 residues. V gave up 4 bases and J gave up 5 bases; unmatched junction bases: 6. The CDR3 DNA sequence: TGCGCCAGCAGCCGCGGGACAGGGCCTACTGAAGCTTTCTTT. Its translation is CASSRGTGPTEAFF. Full variable domain (outside the CDR3, taken from reference TRBV5-1 and TRBJ1-1): KAGVTQTPRYLIKTRGQQVTLSCSPISGHRSVSWYQQTPGQGLQFLFEYFSETQRNKGNFPGRFSGRQFSNSRSEMNVSTLELGDSALYLCASSRGTGPTEAFFGQGTRLTVV.

The chain joins TRBV6-6 to TRBJ2-1; 7 bases fit TRBD1. The CDR3 has 15 residues. The germline gives CDR1 MNHNY, CDR2 SVGAGI (reference sequence). Losses at the gene ends were 6 bases for V and 3 bases for J; bases not matched to a gene: 8. The CDR3 reads CASSDGDRLYNEQFF. The CDR3 DNA reads TGTGCCAGCAGCGATGGGGACAGACTCTACAATGAGCAGTTCTTC.

The gene calls are TRBV9 and TRBJ2-4; D perhaps matches TRBD2 (6 bases). The CDR3 sequence is 14 residues long. Trimming removed 3 bases at V and 5 bases at J, with 12 bases between. The germline V gene has CDR1 SGDLS and CDR2 YYNGEE. CDR3 nucleotides: TGTGCCAGCAGCGGGGGACTGGCCCAAAACATTCAGTACTTC. Protein: CASSGGLAQNIQYF.

The V and J genes are TRBV7-9 and TRBJ1-2; D is uncertain. Germline assignment: CDR1 SEHNR and CDR2 FQNEAQ (reference sequence). The length of the CDR3 is 16 residues. Trimming left V 3 bases short and J 3 bases short, with 17 bases between. The CDR3 spells CASSLFDRAEDYGYTF. The CDR3 nucleotides read TGTGCCAGCAGCTTGTTCGATAGGGCGGAAGACTATGGCTACACCTTC.

The J gene is TRBJ2-7, the V gene TRBV5-1, with a possible D match to TRBD1 (6 bases). The V gene lost 3 bases and the J gene lost 0 bases, with 13 bases spanning the gap. The CDR3 is 15 amino acids. The germline gives CDR1 SGHRS, CDR2 YFSETQ. The CDR3 sequence: CASSSSQGLSYEQYF. The CDR3 DNA reads as TGCGCCAGCAGCTCATCACAGGGCCTCTCCTACGAGCAGTACTTC.

A few counts support this clone. V usage is TRBV7-9 and J usage is TRBJ1-5; the D is unclear. V shed 5 bases and J shed 4 bases, with 6 bases lying between them. Germline V CDR1 and CDR2: SEHNR, FQNEAQ (reference sequence). This CDR3 contains 12 residues. DNA of the CDR3: TGTGCCAGCAGCGGCCCAAATCAGCCCCAGCATTTT. Its protein is CASSGPNQPQHF.